The sequence of this T cell receptor beta chain was determined in a study of shared clonotypes between healthy human individuals. Study information: Three plates were used per donor for CD4 naive, three for CD4 memory, two for CD8 naive and one for CD8 memory.

This clone was seen a single time. The CDR3 is 17 residues long. After removal of 0 bases from V and 7 bases from J, the junction contained 9 bases not matched to a gene. In germline, CDR1 is MGHRA, CDR2 YSYEKL. Using immunoSEQ multiplex PCR, the repertoire was profiled, and TCRdb retains in-frame clones only, with some absent. This table holds about 980,000 clones, more than 75% found once. J is TRBJ1-6 and V is TRBV4-1; 7 positions match TRBD1. The clonotype comes from a man younger than 35 in good health. Input material: memory CD4+ T cells sorted from blood. The subset denotes: CD45RA-negative fraction. Written as DNA, the CDR3 is TGCGCCAGCAGCCAAGATGCCCTGGACAGGAGAAATTCACCCCTCCACTTT. Its protein product is CASSQDALDRRNSPLHF.